Reported below is one T cell receptor (beta chain). As yet, its antigen is unknown. These data belong to a study of shared clonotypes between healthy human individuals. This CDR3 has 13 amino acids. Trimming removed 0 bases at V and 7 bases at J, with 10 bases between. CDR1 and CDR2 (germline): GTSNPN, SVGIG (reference sequence). Whole-study findings and limits: Among the subsets, naive ones generally showed larger estimated richness than memory ones. Blood alone was sampled, and tissue repertoires likely differ.

Caucasian adults residing in Nashville, Tennessee made up all the donors. The genomic DNA of each subset was split evenly across several immunoSEQ plates. Sequencing used immunoSEQ multiplex PCR; TCRdb keeps in-frame clones, though not all of them. The sample has fewer than 2.5 million clones; over 85% are singletons. The J gene is TRBJ1-5, the V gene TRBV30; a weak D match, TRBD1 (6 bases). The sequence was collected from a man younger than 30 in good health. Some clones in this sample may be carry-over from other donors' samples. Sequenced material: naive CD4+ T cells from PBMCs. Specified subset: CD45RA+ positively selected. In nucleotides, the CDR3 is TGTGCCTGGAGTGTAACAGGGTCCCAGCCCCAGCATTTT. Amino acid sequence: CAWSVTGSQPQHF.